The rows below give T cell receptor beta chains drawn from one sample of a study of T cells in Graves' hyperthyroidism and ophthalmopathy. TCRdb re-analysed the multiplex PCR reads in MiXCR, keeping a single row per CDR3 protein. The sample shows hundreds of thousands of distinct CDR3 sequences, about 14% of them seen only once. Input material: blood. The receptors stem from a woman aged 45-60 years with Graves' ophthalmopathy. Each CDR3 is given with its conserved first and last residue. Fields, in order: D gene, J gene, V gene, clone size, CDR3 protein, CDR3 DNA. The D gene is left open where the match is weak. Some rows have no size entry. The others give once, few or many, or a class for an expanded clone.

TRBD1,TRBJ1-2,TRBV3-1,few,CASSQPGGARMGGYTF,TGTGCCAGCAGCCAACCAGGGGGCGCACGGATGGGGGGCTACACCTTC
TRBD1,TRBJ2-4,TRBV28,-,CASSLWTGEAKNIQYF,TGTGCCAGCAGTTTATGGACAGGGGAAGCCAAAAACATTCAGTACTTC
-,TRBJ2-1,TRBV20-1,many,CSARFGGANSYNEQFF,TGCAGTGCTAGGTTCGGCGGGGCAAATTCCTACAATGAGCAGTTCTTC
-,TRBJ2-6,TRBV28,-,CASSLTSPGANVLAF,TGTGCCAGCAGTTTGACGAGCCCTGGGGCCAACGTCCTGGCTTTC
-,TRBJ2-7,TRBV6-5,many,CASSYSSMSGLSEQYF,TGTGCCAGCAGTTACTCGTCCATGTCGGGGCTGAGCGAGCAGTACTTC
-,TRBJ1-3,TRBV2,-,CAILMKAVRSGNTIYF,TGTGCCATCCTAATGAAGGCAGTACGCTCTGGAAACACCATATATTTT
-,TRBJ2-5,TRBV6-2/TRBV6-3,many,CASSYPAGSYQETQYF,TGTGCCAGCAGTTACCCAGCGGGCTCGTACCAAGAGACCCAGTACTTC
TRBD1,TRBJ2-1,TRBV12-3/TRBV12-4,many,CASSSAGTGVLNEQFF,TGTGCCAGCAGTTCCGCCGGGACAGGGGTTCTGAATGAGCAGTTCTTC
TRBD2,TRBJ2-3,TRBV24-1,-,CATSAQLAGHTDTQYF,TGTGCCACCAGTGCCCAGCTAGCGGGGCACACAGATACGCAGTATTTT
TRBD1,TRBJ2-7,TRBV28,many,CASSPNPGGEQYF,TGTGCCAGCAGTCCGAATCCAGGGGGCGAGCAGTACTTC
TRBD1,TRBJ1-1,TRBV29-1,few,CSVVGGQMNTEAFF,TGCAGCGTTGTGGGGGGACAGATGAACACTGAAGCTTTCTTT
-,TRBJ1-2,TRBV18,once,CASSPPGNLRDGYTF,TGTGCCAGCTCACCACCTGGCAACTTGCGGGATGGCTACACCTTC
TRBD2,TRBJ2-1,TRBV20-1,many,CSASTPLAGSYNEQFF,TGCAGTGCTAGTACCCCTCTAGCGGGCTCCTACAATGAGCAGTTCTTC
TRBD2,TRBJ2-1,TRBV5-1,many,CASSRGLADSSYNEQFF,TGCGCCAGCAGCAGAGGACTAGCGGACAGCTCCTACAATGAGCAGTTCTTC
-,TRBJ2-3,TRBV20-1,many,CSARDPTVSTDTQYF,TGCAGTGCTAGAGATCCGACTGTATCAACAGATACGCAGTATTTT
TRBD2,TRBJ2-2,TRBV3-1,many,CASSQTSGRTGELFF,TGTGCCAGCAGCCAAACTAGCGGGAGGACCGGGGAGCTGTTTTTT
-,TRBJ2-1,TRBV5-1,-,CASSISAVGGNEQFF,TGCGCCAGCAGCATTAGCGCGGTTGGGGGCAATGAGCAGTTCTTC
-,TRBJ2-3,TRBV28,many,CASSLLSLAVTQYF,TGTGCCAGCAGTTTGCTTTCCCTCGCTGTTACGCAGTATTTT
TRBD2,TRBJ2-3,TRBV7-2,many,CATYSKNSGSSTDTQYF,TGTGCCACCTATTCGAAGAATAGCGGGTCTAGCACAGATACGCAGTATTTT
TRBD1,TRBJ1-2,TRBV12-5,many,CASGIASGQYYGYTF,TGTGCTAGTGGTATAGCGTCGGGACAGTACTATGGCTACACCTTC
TRBD2,TRBJ2-3,TRBV19,-,CASSIVLAGGTDTQYF,TGTGCCAGTAGTATAGTGCTAGCGGGTGGCACAGATACGCAGTATTTT
-,TRBJ1-1,TRBV28,few,CASRGIAGNTEAFF,TGTGCCAGCCGGGGTATCGCAGGGAACACTGAAGCTTTCTTT
TRBD1,TRBJ2-2,TRBV27,few,CASRRTGGSGNTGELFF,TGTGCCAGCAGGCGAACAGGGGGTTCTGGGAACACCGGGGAGCTGTTTTTT
-,TRBJ2-5,TRBV28,many,CASRLQTSVETQYF,TGTGCCAGCAGACTACAAACGAGTGTGGAGACCCAGTACTTC
TRBD2,TRBJ2-2,TRBV20-1,few,CSAKRGGPNTGEPFF,TGCAGTGCTAAACGCGGGGGGCCGAACACCGGGGAGCCGTTTTTT
TRBD2,TRBJ2-3,TRBV28,many,CASSLLSGESDTQYF,TGTGCCAGCAGTTTGTTAAGCGGGGAGTCAGATACGCAGTATTTT
-,TRBJ1-1,TRBV2,many,CASSEWVDPEAFF,TGTGCCAGCAGTGAATGGGTAGACCCTGAAGCTTTCTTT
TRBD2,TRBJ2-7,TRBV5-1,-,CASRPGTSATYEQYF,TGCGCCAGCAGACCCGGGACTAGCGCTACCTACGAGCAGTACTTC
TRBD2,TRBJ2-7,TRBV20-1,many,CSASLGLGFEQYF,TGCAGTGCTAGTCTGGGACTAGGATTCGAGCAGTACTTC
-,TRBJ2-5,TRBV28,many,CASSLGGQETQYF,TGTGCCAGCAGCCTAGGGGGGCAAGAGACCCAGTACTTC
-,TRBJ2-7,TRBV4-1,few,CASSRAGNYEQYF,TGCGCCAGCAGCCGGGCAGGCAACTACGAGCAGTACTTC
-,TRBJ2-5,TRBV29-1,-,CSVDRVGQETQYF,TGCAGCGTTGACAGGGTCGGCCAAGAGACCCAGTACTTC
TRBD2,TRBJ2-7,TRBV12-3/TRBV12-4,many,CASSGWTSGRGYEQYF,TGTGCCAGCAGTGGATGGACTAGCGGGAGAGGATACGAGCAGTACTTC
-,TRBJ2-3,TRBV10-3,many,CATSTADTQYF,TGTGCCACCAGCACGGCGGATACGCAGTATTTT
-,TRBJ2-7,TRBV10-3,-,CAISSGDLSYEQYF,TGTGCCATCTCCTCTGGTGATCTCTCCTACGAGCAGTACTTC
-,TRBJ1-4,TRBV20-1,many,CSARDFRELTEKLFF,TGCAGTGCTAGAGATTTCCGGGAATTGACTGAAAAACTGTTTTTT
TRBD1,TRBJ1-6,TRBV14,-,CASSSPGRDRGNSPLHF,TGTGCCAGCAGCTCGCCGGGCCGGGACAGGGGAAATTCACCCCTCCACTTT
-,TRBJ1-4,TRBV30,many,CAWSSEGPLLEKLFF,TGTGCCTGGAGTAGCGAGGGACCGCTCCTAGAAAAACTGTTTTTT
TRBD1,TRBJ2-5,TRBV28,-,CASSRGQGARETQYF,TGTGCCAGCAGTAGGGGACAGGGGGCGAGGGAGACCCAGTACTTC
TRBD1,TRBJ2-7,TRBV9,-,CASSRDGTGDEQYF,TGTGCCAGCAGCCGAGATGGGACAGGGGACGAGCAGTACTTC
TRBD2,TRBJ2-7,TRBV7-2,many,CASSPTSGSSGYEQYF,TGTGCCAGCAGCCCGACTAGCGGGAGTAGCGGCTACGAGCAGTACTTC
-,TRBJ1-4,TRBV5-1,many,CASSREGARSNEKLFF,TGCGCCAGCAGCCGTGAAGGGGCCAGGTCTAATGAAAAACTGTTTTTT
-,TRBJ1-5,TRBV7-8,-,CASSSDTVQPQHF,TGTGCCAGCAGCTCCGACACAGTTCAGCCCCAGCATTTT
TRBD1,TRBJ2-7,TRBV7-3,many,CASSLTSGTGAEQYF,TGTGCCAGCAGCTTAACGTCCGGGACAGGGGCCGAGCAGTACTTC
TRBD2,TRBJ2-3,TRBV10-3,few,CAISEDPVLAGPSTDTQYF,TGTGCCATCAGTGAGGACCCCGTACTAGCGGGACCTAGCACAGATACGCAGTATTTT
-,TRBJ2-2,TRBV6-1,few,CASSLKLADWNTGELFF,TGTGCCAGCAGCCTCAAGTTAGCGGATTGGAACACCGGGGAGCTGTTTTTT
-,TRBJ2-5,TRBV6-1,-,CASGKNTGRQETQYF,TGTGCCAGCGGAAAGAACACCGGGAGACAAGAGACCCAGTACTTC
-,TRBJ1-1,TRBV12-3/TRBV12-4,-,CASSFMRGLGTEAFF,TGTGCCAGCAGTTTCATGAGGGGGTTAGGGACTGAAGCTTTCTTT
-,TRBJ2-1,TRBV6-4,many,CASSVEVASYNEQFF,TGTGCCAGCAGTGTGGAAGTGGCATCCTACAATGAGCAGTTCTTC